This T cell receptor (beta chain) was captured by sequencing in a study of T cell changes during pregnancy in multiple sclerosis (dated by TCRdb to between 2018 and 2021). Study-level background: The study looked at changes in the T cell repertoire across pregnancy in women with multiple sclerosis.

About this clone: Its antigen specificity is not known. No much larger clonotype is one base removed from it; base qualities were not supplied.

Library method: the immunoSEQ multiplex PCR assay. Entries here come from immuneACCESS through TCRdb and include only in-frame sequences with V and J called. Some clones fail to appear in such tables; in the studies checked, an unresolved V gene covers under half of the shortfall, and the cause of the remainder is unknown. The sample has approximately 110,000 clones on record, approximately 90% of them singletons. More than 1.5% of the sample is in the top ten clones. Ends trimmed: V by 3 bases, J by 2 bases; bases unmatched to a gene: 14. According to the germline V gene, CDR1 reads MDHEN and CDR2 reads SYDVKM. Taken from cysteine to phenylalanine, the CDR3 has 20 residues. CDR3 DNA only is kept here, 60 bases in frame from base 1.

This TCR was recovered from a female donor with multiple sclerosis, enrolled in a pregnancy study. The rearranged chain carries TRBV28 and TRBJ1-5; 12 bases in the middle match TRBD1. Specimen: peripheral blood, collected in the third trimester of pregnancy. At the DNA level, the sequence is TGTGCCAGCAGTTTCCCTCCGGGACAGGGGGCCTTTTTGGGCAATCAGCCCCAGCATTTT. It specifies CASSFPPGQGAFLGNQPQHF.